The 10 T cell receptor beta chains given below trace back to one sample, sequenced in a study of blood T cell repertoires in COVID-19 (dated by TCRdb to about 2020). Library creation used the immunoSEQ multiplex PCR assay. What TCRdb holds here is the immuneACCESS table cut down to in-frame rearrangements. Part of the clones is not present; checked against another copy, under half of the missing clones reflect an unresolved V gene, and the others are unexplained. The sample table shows 300,000 to 400,000 clones, and 65% to 90% are seen once. More than 6% of the sample belongs to the ten largest clones. The sequenced sample was peripheral blood. The receptor set was obtained from a human donor in a cohort sampled during active COVID-19.

The rearrangement links TRBV6-2 or TRBV6-3 to TRBJ1-5; D possibly corresponds to TRBD1 (5 bases). Trimming stripped 4 bases from V and 4 bases from J, with 11 bases between. Germline lookup yields CDR1 MNHEY and CDR2 SVGEGT. The CDR3 runs 14 residues. CDR3 coding DNA: TGTGCCAGCAGTTTGACAGAGTATAATCAGCCCCAGCATTTT. This gives the protein CASSLTEYNQPQHF.

This clone was seen a single time. The genes are TRBV6-5 and TRBJ1-2, with 7 positions matching TRBD1. Germline V gene data show CDR1 as MNHEY and CDR2 as SVGAGI. The CDR3 is 14 amino acids. With V trimmed by 8 bases and J by 1 base, 7 bases remained unmatched. CDR3 residues: CASDRVPGNYGYTF. The CDR3 nucleotides read TGTGCCAGCGACAGGGTCCCGGGTAACTATGGCTACACCTTC.

This chain connects TRBV5-1 to TRBJ2-2; 9 nucleotides agree with TRBD1. The CDR3 is 16 residues long. The V segment lost 4 bases and the J segment 5 bases; nucleotides outside the gene matches: 9. The V gene's germline CDR1 is SGHRS and CDR2 YFSETQ. CDR3 sequence: CASSTEGQGRTGELFF. The CDR3 DNA reads TGCGCCAGCAGCACCGAGGGACAGGGAAGAACCGGGGAGCTGTTTTTT.

The genes are TRBV6-5 and TRBJ1-3; D gene ambiguous. Germline loops: CDR1 MNHEY, CDR2 SVGAGI. Trimming cost V 7 bases and J 0 bases, with 7 bases left between them. This CDR3 has 13 residues. In nucleotides, the CDR3 is TGTGCCAGCAAGAGAGTCTCTGGAAACACCATATATTTT. Protein: CASKRVSGNTIYF.

The chain employs TRBV6-5 and TRBJ2-5; D not certain. The CDR3 runs to 15 residues. V gave up 4 bases and J gave up 2 bases, with 14 bases separating them. Germline loops: CDR1 MNHEY, CDR2 SVGAGI. The CDR3 reads CASSFDTDTQETQYF. The CDR3 DNA sequence: TGTGCCAGCAGTTTCGACACTGATACTCAAGAGACCCAGTACTTC.

The chain is built from TRBV3-1 (or the pseudogene TRBV3-2) and TRBJ1-1, with 8 positions matching TRBD1. V lost 3 bases and J lost 3; bases outside the gene matches: 6. The germline CDR1 and CDR2 sequences are LGHDT and YNNKEL (reference sequence). The CDR3 runs 15 residues. The CDR3 bases are TGTGCCAGCAGCCACGGACAGGGAGGGGACACTGAAGCTTTCTTT. Residues: CASSHGQGGDTEAFF.

V usage is TRBV18 and J usage is TRBJ1-1; 7 bases agree with TRBD1. The J segment lost 0 bases and the V segment lost 4 bases, leaving 5 bases of the junction unmatched. CDR3 length: 15 residues. Per the germline V gene, CDR1 is KGHSH and CDR2 is LQKENI. The CDR3 nucleotides read TGTGCCAGCTCACTCGGACAGGAAATGAACACTGAAGCTTTCTTT. This encodes CASSLGQEMNTEAFF. Full variable domain (missing parts from reference TRBV18 and TRBJ1-1): NAGVMQNPRHLVRRRGQEARLRCSPMKGHSHVYWYRQLPEEGLKFMVYLQKENIIDESGMPKERFSAEFPKEGPSILRIQQVVRGDSAAYFCASSLGQEMNTEAFFGQGTRLTVV.

The rearrangement joins TRBV5-1 to TRBJ2-3, with 16 positions matching TRBD2. V lost 4 bases, J lost 5 bases, and 4 bases stayed unmatched. There are 16 residues in the CDR3. The germline V gene has CDR1 SGHRS and CDR2 YFSETQ. The CDR3 protein is CASSPGLAGGLDTQYF. In DNA, the CDR3 is TGCGCCAGCAGCCCGGGACTAGCGGGGGGGCTAGATACGCAGTATTTT.

The V and J genes are TRBV14 and TRBJ1-1; D remains ambiguous. The V end was cut by 4 bases, the J end by 8 bases, with 14 bases between. Germline V gives CDR1 SGHDN, CDR2 FVKESK. CDR3 length: 13 amino acids. CDR3 DNA sequence: TGTGCCAGCAGCCCCTTGTCCCTGAGCGAAGCTTTCTTT. It codes for CASSPLSLSEAFF.

The chain uses TRBV10-1 and TRBJ2-2; the D gene is possibly TRBD2 (6 bases). Germline CDR1 reads WNHNN; CDR2 reads SYGVQD (reference sequence). The ends were cut back, 8 bases at V and 4 bases at J, with 14 bases in the middle. The CDR3 has 14 residues. The CDR3 DNA reads as TGCGCCAGCTCATATGGACTAAGCACCGGGGAGCTGTTTTTT. Amino acid sequence: CASSYGLSTGELFF.